What follows is one TCR beta chain and its context. Its antigen is unknown. This sample stems from a study of T cell responses to AZD1222 COVID-19 vaccine. Broader study findings: Spike-specific TCR breadth and depth grew following two AZD1222 doses.

Sequencing was performed with immunoSEQ multiplex PCR; in TCRdb, only in-frame clones are kept and a portion is missing. The sample has approximately 170,000 clones; just over 90% are singletons. The junction had 6 bases not matched to a gene; V was cut back by 2 bases and J by 6 bases. CDR1 is MNHEY and CDR2 is SVGAGI in the germline V gene. CDR3 length: 15 amino acids. The sample in question was peripheral blood, obtained 28 days after the second AZD1222 dose. The clonotype was recovered from an adult who received the AZD1222 COVID-19 vaccine. This chain joins TRBV6-5 and TRBJ1-4; 7 nucleotides match TRBD1. The CDR3: CASSYLQGDDEKLFF. The CDR3 DNA sequence: TGTGCCAGCAGTTACCTCCAGGGGGATGATGAAAAACTGTTTTTT.